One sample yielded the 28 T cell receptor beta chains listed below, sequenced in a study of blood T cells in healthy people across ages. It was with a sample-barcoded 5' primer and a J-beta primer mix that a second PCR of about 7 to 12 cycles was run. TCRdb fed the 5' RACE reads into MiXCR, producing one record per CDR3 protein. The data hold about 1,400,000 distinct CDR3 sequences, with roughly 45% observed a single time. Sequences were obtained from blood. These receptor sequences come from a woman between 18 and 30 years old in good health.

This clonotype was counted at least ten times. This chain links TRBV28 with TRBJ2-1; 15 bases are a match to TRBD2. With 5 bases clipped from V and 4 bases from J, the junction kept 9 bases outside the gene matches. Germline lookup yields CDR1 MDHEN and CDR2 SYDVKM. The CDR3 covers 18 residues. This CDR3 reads CASSRGLAGGARYNEQFF. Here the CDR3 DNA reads TGTGCCAGCAGTCGTGGACTAGCGGGGGGGGCAAGATACAATGAGCAGTTCTTC.

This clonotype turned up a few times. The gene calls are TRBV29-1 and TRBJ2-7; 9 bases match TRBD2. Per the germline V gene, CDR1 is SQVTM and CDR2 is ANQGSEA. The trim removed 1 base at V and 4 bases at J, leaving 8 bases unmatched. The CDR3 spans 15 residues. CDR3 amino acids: CSVEVTLAGRYEQYF. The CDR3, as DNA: TGCAGCGTTGAAGTTACTCTAGCGGGACGATACGAGCAGTACTTC.

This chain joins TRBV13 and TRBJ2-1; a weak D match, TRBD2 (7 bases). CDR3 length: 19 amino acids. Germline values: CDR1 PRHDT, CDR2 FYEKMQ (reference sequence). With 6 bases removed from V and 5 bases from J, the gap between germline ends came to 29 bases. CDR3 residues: CASSHSASGMAGDNNEQFF. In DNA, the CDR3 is TGTGCCAGCAGTCACTCGGCCAGCGGGATGGCTGGGGACAACAATGAGCAGTTCTTC. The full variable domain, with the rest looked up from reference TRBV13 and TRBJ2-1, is AAGVIQSPRHLIKEKRETATLKCYPIPRHDTVYWYQQGPGQDPQFLISFYEKMQSDKGSIPDRFSAQQFSDYHSELNMSSLELGDSALYFCASSHSASGMAGDNNEQFFGPGTRLTVL.

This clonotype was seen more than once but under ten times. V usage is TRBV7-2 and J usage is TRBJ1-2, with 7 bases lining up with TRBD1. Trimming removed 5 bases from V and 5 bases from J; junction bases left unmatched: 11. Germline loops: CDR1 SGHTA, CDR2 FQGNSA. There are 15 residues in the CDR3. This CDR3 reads CASSPRIGQVYGYTF. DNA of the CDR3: TGTGCCAGCAGCCCCAGGATTGGACAGGTTTATGGCTACACCTTC.

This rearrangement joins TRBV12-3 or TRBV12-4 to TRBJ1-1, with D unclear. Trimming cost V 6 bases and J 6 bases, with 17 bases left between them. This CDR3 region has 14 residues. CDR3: CASRKAQREPEAFF. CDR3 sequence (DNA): TGTGCCAGCAGAAAGGCGCAGAGGGAGCCTGAAGCTTTCTTT.

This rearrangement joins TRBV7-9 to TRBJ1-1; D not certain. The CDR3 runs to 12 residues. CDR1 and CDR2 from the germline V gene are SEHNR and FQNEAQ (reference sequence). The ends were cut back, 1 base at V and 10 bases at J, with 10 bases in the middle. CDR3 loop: CASSLVNSVAFF. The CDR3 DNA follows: TGTGCCAGCAGCTTAGTTAACTCGGTAGCTTTCTTT.

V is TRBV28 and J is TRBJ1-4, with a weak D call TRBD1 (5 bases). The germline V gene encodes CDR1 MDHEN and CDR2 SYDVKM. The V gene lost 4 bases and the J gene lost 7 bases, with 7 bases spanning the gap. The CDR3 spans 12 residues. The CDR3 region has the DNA TGTGCCAGCAGTTGGGGGGGTGAAAAACTGTTTTTT. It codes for CASSWGGEKLFF. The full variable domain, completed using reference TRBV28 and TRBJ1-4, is DVKVTQSSRYLVKRTGEKVFLECVQDMDHENMFWYRQDPGLGLRLIYFSYDVKMKEKGDIPEGYSVSREKKERFSLILESASTNQTSMYLCASSWGGEKLFFGSGTQLSVL.

The CDR3 loop is CASSTNRVNTDTQYF. The DNA of the CDR3 is TGTGCCAGCAGCACCAACCGAGTCAACACAGATACGCAGTATTTT. This rearrangement joins TRBV7-8 to TRBJ2-3; no clear D. V lost 5 bases and J 2 bases, leaving 14 bases between the germline ends. Germline CDR1 SGHVS, CDR2 FQNEAQ. CDR3 length: 15 residues.

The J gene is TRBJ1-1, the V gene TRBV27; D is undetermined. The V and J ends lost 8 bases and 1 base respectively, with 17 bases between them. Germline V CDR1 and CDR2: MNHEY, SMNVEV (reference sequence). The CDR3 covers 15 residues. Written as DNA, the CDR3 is TGTGCCAGCTATTCCTACTCCGATGGGAACACTGAAGCTTTCTTT. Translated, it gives CASYSYSDGNTEAFF.

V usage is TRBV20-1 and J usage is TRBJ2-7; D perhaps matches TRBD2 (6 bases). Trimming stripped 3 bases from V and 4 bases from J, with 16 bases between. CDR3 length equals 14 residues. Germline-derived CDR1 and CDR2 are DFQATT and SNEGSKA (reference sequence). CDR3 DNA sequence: TGCAGTGCTAGCCGGGACGGAGGGGTGTACGAGCAGTACTTC. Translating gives CSASRDGGVYEQYF.

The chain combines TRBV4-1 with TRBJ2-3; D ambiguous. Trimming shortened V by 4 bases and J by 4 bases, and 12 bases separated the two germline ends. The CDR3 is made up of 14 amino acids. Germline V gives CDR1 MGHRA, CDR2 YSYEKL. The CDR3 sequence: CASSPTVLADTQYF. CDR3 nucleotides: TGCGCCAGCAGCCCAACGGTTCTAGCAGATACGCAGTATTTT.

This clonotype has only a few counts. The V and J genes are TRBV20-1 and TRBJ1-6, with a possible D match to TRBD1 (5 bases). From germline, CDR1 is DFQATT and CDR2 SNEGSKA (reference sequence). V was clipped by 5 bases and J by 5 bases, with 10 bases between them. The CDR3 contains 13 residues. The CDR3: CSAPDRNNSPLHF. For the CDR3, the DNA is TGCAGTGCTCCCGACAGAAATAATTCACCCCTCCACTTT.

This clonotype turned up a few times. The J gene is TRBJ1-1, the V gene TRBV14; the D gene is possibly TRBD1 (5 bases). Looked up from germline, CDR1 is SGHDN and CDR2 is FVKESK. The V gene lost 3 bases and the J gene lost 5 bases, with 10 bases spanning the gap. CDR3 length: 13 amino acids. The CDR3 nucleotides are TGTGCCAGCAGCCAGGGGCTCAAGACTGAAGCTTTCTTT. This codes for CASSQGLKTEAFF.

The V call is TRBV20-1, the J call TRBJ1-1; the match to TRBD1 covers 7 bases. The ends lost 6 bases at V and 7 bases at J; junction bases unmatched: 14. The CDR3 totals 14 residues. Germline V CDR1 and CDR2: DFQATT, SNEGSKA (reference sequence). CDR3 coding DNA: TGCAGTGCGCCCTCGATTGGGACAGCGGTTGAAGCTTTCTTT. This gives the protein CSAPSIGTAVEAFF.

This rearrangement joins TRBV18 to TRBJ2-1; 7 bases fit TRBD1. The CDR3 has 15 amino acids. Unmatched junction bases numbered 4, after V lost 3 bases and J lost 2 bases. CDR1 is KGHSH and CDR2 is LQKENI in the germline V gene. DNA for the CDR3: TGTGCCAGCTCACCCGAGACAGGGACCTACAATGAGCAGTTCTTC. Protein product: CASSPETGTYNEQFF.

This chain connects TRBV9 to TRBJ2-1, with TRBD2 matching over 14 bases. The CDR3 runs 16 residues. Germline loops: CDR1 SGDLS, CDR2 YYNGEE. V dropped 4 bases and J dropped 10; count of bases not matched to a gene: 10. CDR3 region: CASSSRLAGGLYEQFF. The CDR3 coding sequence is TGTGCCAGCAGCTCCCGACTAGCGGGAGGGTTGTACGAGCAGTTCTTC.

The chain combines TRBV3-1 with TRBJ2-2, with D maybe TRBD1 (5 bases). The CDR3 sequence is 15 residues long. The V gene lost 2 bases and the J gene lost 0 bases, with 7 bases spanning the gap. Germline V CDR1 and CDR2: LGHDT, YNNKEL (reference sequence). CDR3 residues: CASSQRQSNTGELFF. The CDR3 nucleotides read TGTGCCAGCAGCCAACGACAGTCGAACACCGGGGAGCTGTTTTTT.

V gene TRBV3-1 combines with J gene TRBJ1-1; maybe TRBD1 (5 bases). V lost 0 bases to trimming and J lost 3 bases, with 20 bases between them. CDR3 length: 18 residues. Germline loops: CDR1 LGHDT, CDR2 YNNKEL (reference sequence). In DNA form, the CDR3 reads TGTGCCAGCAGCCAAGAAAGCGGGGCAGCAACAGACGACACTGAAGCTTTCTTT. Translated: CASSQESGAATDDTEAFF.

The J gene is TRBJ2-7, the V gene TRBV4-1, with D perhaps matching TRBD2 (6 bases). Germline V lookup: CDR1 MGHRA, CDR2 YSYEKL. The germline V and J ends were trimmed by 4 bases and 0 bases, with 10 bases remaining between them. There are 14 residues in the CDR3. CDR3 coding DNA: TGCGCCAGCAGCCGACGGGACTTCTCCTACGAGCAGTACTTC. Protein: CASSRRDFSYEQYF.

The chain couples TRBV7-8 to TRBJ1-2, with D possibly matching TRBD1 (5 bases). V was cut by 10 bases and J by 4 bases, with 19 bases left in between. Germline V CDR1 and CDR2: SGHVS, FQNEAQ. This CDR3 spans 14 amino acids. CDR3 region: CATGATPRGYGYTF. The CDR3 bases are TGTGCCACCGGGGCTACACCCCGGGGCTATGGCTACACCTTC.

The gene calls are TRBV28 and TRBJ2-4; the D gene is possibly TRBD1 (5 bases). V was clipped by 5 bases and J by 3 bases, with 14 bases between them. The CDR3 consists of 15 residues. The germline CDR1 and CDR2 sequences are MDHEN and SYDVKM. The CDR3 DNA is TGTGCCAGCAGTCCCCGTAGGGGCCTCAAAAACATTCAGTACTTC. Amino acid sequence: CASSPRRGLKNIQYF.

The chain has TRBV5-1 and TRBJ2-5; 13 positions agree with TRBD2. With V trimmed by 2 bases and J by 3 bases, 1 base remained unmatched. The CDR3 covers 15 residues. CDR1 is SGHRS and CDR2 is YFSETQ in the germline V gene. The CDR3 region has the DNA TGCGCCAGCAGCTTTGGACTAGCGGGAGAAGAGACCCAGTACTTC. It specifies CASSFGLAGEETQYF.

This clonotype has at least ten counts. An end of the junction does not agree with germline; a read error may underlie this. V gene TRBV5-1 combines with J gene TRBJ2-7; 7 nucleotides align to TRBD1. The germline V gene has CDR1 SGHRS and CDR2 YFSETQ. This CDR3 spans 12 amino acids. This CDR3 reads CASSLDRDEQYF. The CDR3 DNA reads TGTGCCAGCAGCCTCGACAGGGACGAGCAGTACTTC.

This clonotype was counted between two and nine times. CDR3 nucleotides: TGTGCCAGCAGTTTGGGACAGGGAAGCACCTACGAGCAGTACTTC. This sequence encodes CASSLGQGSTYEQYF. The chain recombines TRBV27 with TRBJ2-7; 9 bases line up with TRBD1. The ends lost 3 bases at V and 2 bases at J; junction bases unmatched: 5. The CDR3 consists of 15 residues. Germline values: CDR1 MNHEY, CDR2 SMNVEV (reference sequence).

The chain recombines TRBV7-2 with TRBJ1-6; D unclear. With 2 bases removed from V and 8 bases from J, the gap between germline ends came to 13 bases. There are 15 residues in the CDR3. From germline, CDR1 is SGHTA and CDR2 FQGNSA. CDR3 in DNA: TGTGCCAGCAGCTTATACAGCTCGTGGGATTCACCCCTCCACTTT. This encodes CASSLYSSWDSPLHF.

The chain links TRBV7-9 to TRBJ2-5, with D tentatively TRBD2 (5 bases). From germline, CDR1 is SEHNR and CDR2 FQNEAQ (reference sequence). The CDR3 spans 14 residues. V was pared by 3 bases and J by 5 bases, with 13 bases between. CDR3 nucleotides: TGTGCCAGCAGCTTTACTCTAGCCCGGGAGACCCAGTACTTC. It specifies CASSFTLARETQYF.

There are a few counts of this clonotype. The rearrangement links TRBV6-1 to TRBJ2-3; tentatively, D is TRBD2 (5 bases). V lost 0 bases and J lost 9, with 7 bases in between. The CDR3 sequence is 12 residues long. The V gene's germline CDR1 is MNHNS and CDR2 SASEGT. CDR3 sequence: CASSEAAATQYF. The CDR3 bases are TGTGCCAGCAGTGAAGCAGCGGCAACGCAGTATTTT.

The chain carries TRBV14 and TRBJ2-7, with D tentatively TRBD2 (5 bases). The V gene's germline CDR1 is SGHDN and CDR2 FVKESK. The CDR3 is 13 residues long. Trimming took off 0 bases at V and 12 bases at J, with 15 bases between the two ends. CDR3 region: CASSQDQGLNWYF. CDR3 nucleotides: TGTGCCAGCAGCCAAGACCAAGGACTGAATTGGTACTTC.